The sequence of this TCR beta chain was determined in a study of shared clonotypes between healthy human individuals. In regard to this clone: The antigen remains undetermined. An end of the junction does not agree with germline; a read error may underlie this.

Study outcomes and limitations: Sharing across four donors was highest in naive CD4 (approximately 5%) and lowest in memory CD8 (approximately 0.4%). Inspection by rarefaction showed sorted-subset sequencing to be incomplete despite large depth.

When replicate PCRs were run on sorted subsets, they used around 200 ng DNA, about 31,000 T cell genomes. Original methodology: Sequence data from immunoSEQ were junction-only and lacked quality scores; consequently, filtering differed. Libraries were prepared by immunoSEQ multiplex PCR; TCRdb keeps only in-frame clonotypes and omits some of them. Clonal size and the V and J genes are those of that table, whereas D and trimming came from the DNA. The data show 2 million to 2.5 million clones, over 90% seen once. This TCR was sampled from a man aged 18 to 30 in good health. Some clones in this sample may be carry-over from other donors' samples. The sequencing sample was made of naive CD4+ T cells from PBMCs. As to subset: CD45RA+ positively selected.

The CDR3 bases are TGTGTCAGCACATCAGGGTCCTTCTTGGCCCAGCATTTT. Encoded protein: CVSTSGSFLAQHF. The chain has TRBV6-1 and TRBJ1-5; D may be TRBD1 (5 bases). The CDR3 is 13 amino acids. Germline CDR1 reads MNHNS; CDR2 reads SASEGT.